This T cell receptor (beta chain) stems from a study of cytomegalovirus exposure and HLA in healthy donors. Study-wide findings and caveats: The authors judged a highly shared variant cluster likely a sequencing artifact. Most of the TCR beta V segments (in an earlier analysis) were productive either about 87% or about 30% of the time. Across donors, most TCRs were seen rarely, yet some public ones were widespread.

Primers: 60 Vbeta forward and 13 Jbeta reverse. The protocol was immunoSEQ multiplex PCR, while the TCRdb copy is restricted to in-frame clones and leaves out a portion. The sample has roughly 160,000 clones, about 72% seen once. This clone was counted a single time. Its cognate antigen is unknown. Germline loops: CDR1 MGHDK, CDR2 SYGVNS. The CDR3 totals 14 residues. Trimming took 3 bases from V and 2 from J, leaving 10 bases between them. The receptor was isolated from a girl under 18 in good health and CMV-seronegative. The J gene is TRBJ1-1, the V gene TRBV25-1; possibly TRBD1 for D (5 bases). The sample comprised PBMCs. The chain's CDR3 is CASSDTGLNTEAFF. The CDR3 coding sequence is TGTGCCAGCAGTGATACGGGACTCAACACTGAAGCTTTCTTT.